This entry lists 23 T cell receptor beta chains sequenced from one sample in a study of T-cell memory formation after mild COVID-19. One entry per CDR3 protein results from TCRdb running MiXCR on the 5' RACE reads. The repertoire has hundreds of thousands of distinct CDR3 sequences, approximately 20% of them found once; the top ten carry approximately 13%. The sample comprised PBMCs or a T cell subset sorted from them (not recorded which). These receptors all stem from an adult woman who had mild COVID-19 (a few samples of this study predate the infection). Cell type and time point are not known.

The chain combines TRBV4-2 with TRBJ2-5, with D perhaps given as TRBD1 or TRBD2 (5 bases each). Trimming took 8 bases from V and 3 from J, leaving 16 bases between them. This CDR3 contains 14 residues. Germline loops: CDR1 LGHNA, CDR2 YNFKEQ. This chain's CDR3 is CASAPGAAKETQYF. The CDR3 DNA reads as TGTGCCAGCGCCCCCGGGGCAGCAAAAGAGACCCAGTACTTC.

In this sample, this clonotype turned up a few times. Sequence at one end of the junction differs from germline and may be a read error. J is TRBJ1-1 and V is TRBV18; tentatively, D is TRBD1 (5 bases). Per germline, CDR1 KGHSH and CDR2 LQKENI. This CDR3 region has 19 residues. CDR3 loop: CASSPPMTDRGPLNAEAFF. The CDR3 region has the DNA TGTGCCAGCTCACCACCTATGACAGACCGGGGACCCTTGAACGCTGAAGCTTTCTTT.

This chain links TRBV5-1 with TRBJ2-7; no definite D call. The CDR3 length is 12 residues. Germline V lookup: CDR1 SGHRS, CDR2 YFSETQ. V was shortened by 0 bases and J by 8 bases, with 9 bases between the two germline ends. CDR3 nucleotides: TGCGCCAGCAGCTTGGAGGGATCCCAGCAGTACTTC. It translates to CASSLEGSQQYF.

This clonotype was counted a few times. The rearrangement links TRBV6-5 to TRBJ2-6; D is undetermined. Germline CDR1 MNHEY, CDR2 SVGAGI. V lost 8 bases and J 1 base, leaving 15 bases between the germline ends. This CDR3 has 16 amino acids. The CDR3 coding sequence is TGTGCCAGCCGCTATGGCCGCCTTTCTGGGGCCAACGTCCTGACTTTC. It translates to CASRYGRLSGANVLTF.

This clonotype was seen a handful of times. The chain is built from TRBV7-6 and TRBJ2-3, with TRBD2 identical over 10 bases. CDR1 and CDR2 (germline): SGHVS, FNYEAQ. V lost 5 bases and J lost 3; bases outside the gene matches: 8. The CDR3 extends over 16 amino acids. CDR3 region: CASSPPPGLATDTQYF. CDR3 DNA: TGTGCCAGCAGCCCTCCTCCGGGACTAGCGACAGATACGCAGTATTTT.

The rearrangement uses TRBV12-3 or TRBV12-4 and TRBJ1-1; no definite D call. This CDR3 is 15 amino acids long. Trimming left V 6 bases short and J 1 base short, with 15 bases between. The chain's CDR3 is CASRSGLMANTEAFF. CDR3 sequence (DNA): TGTGCCAGCAGGTCCGGACTGATGGCGAACACTGAAGCTTTCTTT.

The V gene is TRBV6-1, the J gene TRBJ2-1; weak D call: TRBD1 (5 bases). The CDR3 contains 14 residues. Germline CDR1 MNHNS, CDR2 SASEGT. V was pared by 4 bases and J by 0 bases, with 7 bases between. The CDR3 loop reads CASSGRDSYNEQFF. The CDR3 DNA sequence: TGTGCCAGCAGTGGCAGGGACTCCTACAATGAGCAGTTCTTC.

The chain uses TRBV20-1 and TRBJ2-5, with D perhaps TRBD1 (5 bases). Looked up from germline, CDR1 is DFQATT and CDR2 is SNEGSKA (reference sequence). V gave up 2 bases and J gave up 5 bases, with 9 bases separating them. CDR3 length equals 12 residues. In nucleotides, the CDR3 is TGCAGTGCTAGACAGGGTGGGGAGACCCAGTACTTC. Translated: CSARQGGETQYF.

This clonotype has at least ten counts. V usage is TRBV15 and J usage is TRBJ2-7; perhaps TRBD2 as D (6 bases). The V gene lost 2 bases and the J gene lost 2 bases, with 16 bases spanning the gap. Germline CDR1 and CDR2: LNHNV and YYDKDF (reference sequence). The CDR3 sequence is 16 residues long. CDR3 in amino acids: CATSRPFGTHAYEQYF. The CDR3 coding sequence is TGTGCCACCAGCAGACCGTTCGGGACTCACGCCTACGAGCAGTACTTC. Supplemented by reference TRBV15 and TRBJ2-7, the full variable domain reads DAMVIQNPRYQVTQFGKPVTLSCSQTLNHNVMYWYQQKSSQAPKLLFHYYDKDFNNEADTPDNFQSRRPNTSFCFLDIRSPGLGDTAMYLCATSRPFGTHAYEQYFGPGTRLTVT.

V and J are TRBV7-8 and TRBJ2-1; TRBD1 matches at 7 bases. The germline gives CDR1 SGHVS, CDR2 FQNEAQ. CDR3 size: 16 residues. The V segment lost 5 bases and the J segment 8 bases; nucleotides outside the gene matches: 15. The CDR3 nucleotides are TGTGCCAGCAGCCGAAGTAGGGGACAGCTCACGTATGAGCAGTTCTTC. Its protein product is CASSRSRGQLTYEQFF.

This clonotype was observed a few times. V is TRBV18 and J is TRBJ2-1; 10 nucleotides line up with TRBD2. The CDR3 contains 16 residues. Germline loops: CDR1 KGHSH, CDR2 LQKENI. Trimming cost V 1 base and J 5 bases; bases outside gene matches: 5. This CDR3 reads CASSPLPSGSHNEQFF. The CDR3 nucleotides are TGTGCCAGCTCACCACTACCTAGCGGGAGCCACAATGAGCAGTTCTTC.

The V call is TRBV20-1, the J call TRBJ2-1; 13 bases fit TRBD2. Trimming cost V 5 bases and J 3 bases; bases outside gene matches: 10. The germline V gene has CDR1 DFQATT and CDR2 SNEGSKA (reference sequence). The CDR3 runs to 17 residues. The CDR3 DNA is TGCAGTGCTCCGGGACTAGCGGGAAAGGGGGACTACAATGAGCAGTTCTTC. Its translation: CSAPGLAGKGDYNEQFF.

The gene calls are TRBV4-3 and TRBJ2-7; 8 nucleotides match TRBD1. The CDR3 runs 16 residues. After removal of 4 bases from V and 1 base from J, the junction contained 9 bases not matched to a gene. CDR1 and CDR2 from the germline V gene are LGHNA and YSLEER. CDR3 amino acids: CASSRDRGSGSYEQYF. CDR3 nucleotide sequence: TGCGCCAGCAGCCGAGACAGGGGTTCAGGTTCCTACGAGCAGTACTTC.

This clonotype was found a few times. The CDR3 protein is CASSLVNWDEQFF. The CDR3 bases are TGTGCCAGCAGCTTAGTGAATTGGGATGAGCAGTTCTTC. The chain has TRBV7-2 and TRBJ2-1; D is undetermined. Trimming shortened V by 1 base and J by 8 bases, and 9 bases separated the two germline ends. Germline loops: CDR1 SGHTA, CDR2 FQGNSA. The CDR3 spans 13 residues.

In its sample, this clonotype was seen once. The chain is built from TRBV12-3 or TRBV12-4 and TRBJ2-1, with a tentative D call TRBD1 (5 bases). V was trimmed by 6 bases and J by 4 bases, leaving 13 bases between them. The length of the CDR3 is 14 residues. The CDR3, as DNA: TGTGCCAGCAGCCACCAGGGCAAGTACAATGAGCAGTTCTTC. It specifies CASSHQGKYNEQFF.

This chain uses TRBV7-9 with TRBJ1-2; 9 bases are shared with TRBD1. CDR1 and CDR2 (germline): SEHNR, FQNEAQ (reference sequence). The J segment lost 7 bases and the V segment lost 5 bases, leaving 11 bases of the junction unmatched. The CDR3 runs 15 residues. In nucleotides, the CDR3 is TGTGCCAGCAGCCCCAGACAGGGGGTCCCCTCTGGCTACACCTTC. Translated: CASSPRQGVPSGYTF. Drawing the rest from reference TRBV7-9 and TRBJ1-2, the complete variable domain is DTGVSQNPRHKITKRGQNVTFRCDPISEHNRLYWYRQTLGQGPEFLTYFQNEAQLEKSRLLSDRFSAERPKGSFSTLEIQRTEQGDSAMYLCASSPRQGVPSGYTFGSGTRLTVV.

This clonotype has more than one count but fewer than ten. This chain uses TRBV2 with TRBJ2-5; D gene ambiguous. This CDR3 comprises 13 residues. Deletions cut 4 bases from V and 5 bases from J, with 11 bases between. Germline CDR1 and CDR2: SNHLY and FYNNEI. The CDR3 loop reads CASSGWGRETQYF. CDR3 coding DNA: TGTGCCAGCAGTGGCTGGGGTCGGGAGACCCAGTACTTC.

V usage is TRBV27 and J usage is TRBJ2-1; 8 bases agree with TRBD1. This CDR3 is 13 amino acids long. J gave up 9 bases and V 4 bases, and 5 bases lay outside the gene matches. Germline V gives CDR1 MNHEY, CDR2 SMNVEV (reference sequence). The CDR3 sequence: CASSSDTGGEQFF. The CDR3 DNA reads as TGTGCCAGCAGTTCCGACACAGGGGGTGAGCAGTTCTTC.

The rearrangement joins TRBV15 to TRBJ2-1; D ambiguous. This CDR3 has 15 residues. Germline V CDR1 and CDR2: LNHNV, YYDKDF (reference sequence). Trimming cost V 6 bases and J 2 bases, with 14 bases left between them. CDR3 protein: CATSFWGVTYNEQFF. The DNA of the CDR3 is TGTGCCACCAGTTTTTGGGGTGTCACCTACAATGAGCAGTTCTTC.

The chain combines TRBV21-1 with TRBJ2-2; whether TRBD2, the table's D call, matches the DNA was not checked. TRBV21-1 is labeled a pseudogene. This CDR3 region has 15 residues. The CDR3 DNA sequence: TGTGCCAGCAGCAAGACTAGCGGGAGAACCGGGGAGCTGTTTTTT. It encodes CASSKTSGRTGELFF.

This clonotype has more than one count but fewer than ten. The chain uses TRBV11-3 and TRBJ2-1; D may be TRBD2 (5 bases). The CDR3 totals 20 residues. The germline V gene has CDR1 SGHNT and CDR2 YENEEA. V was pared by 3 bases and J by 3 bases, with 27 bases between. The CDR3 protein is CASSFREVKRLPAGYNEQFF. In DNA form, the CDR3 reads TGTGCCAGCAGCTTCCGAGAGGTTAAGAGACTCCCGGCGGGCTACAATGAGCAGTTCTTC. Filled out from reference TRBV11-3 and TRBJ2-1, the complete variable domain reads EAGVVQSPRYKIIEKKQPVAFWCNPISGHNTLYWYLQNLGQGPELLIRYENEEAVDDSQLPKDRFSAERLKGVDSTLKIQPAELGDSAVYLCASSFREVKRLPAGYNEQFFGPGTRLTVL.

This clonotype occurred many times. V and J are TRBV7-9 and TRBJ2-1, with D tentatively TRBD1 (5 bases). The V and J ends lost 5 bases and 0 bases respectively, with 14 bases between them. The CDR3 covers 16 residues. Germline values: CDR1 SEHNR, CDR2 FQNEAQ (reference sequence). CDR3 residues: CASSPGATVSYNEQFF. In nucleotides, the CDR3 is TGTGCCAGCAGCCCTGGGGCGACAGTCTCCTACAATGAGCAGTTCTTC.

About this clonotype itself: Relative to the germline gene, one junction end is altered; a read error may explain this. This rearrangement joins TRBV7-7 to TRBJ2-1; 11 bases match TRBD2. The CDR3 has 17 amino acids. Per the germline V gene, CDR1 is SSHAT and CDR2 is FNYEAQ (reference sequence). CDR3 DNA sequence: TGTGCTAGCAGCTTAGCTTCGGGACTAGCGGCCTACAATGAGCAGTTCTTC. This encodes CASSLASGLAAYNEQFF. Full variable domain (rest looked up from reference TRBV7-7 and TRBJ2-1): GAGVSQSPRYKVTKRGQDVTLRCDPISSHATLYWYQQALGQGPEFLTYFNYEAQPDKSGLPSDRFSAERPEGSISTLTIQRTEQRDSAMYRCASSLASGLAAYNEQFFGPGTRLTVL.